This TCR beta chain was recorded in a study of blood T cell repertoires in COVID-19. Clones were read by immunoSEQ multiplex PCR, and TCRdb kept only the in-frame ones, dropping some. The sample has about 210,000 clones; about 91% are singletons. V was trimmed by 0 bases and J by 0 bases, leaving 11 bases between them. Germline assignment: CDR1 PRHDT and CDR2 FYEKMQ (reference sequence). The CDR3 has 16 residues. The V call is TRBV13, the J call TRBJ1-2; D gene uncertain. Material for sequencing was peripheral blood. This TCR was recovered from a woman aged 40 to 50 with acute or convalescent COVID-19. In DNA, the CDR3 is TGTGCCAGCAGCTTAGGCCGCCCTACCTCTAACTATGGCTACACCTTC. Protein product: CASSLGRPTSNYGYTF.